This T cell receptor beta chain is drawn from a study of T cells after yellow fever vaccination. One entry per CDR3 protein results from TCRdb running MiXCR on the 5' RACE reads. Found here are 360,000 or so distinct CDR3 sequences, roughly 12% of them singletons; the top ten hold 18%. The V gene lost 6 bases and the J gene lost 0 bases, with 13 bases spanning the gap. The length of the CDR3 is 14 residues. Per the germline V gene, CDR1 is SGHKS and CDR2 is YYEKEE (reference sequence). The clonotype was recovered from a man aged 18 to 30 who received the YFV17D yellow fever vaccine. The material sequenced was PBMCs, taken on the day of the first yellow fever vaccination. V usage is TRBV5-5 and J usage is TRBJ2-7; maybe TRBD2 (5 bases). DNA of the CDR3: TGTGCCAGCAAGGCCGGGGAGAACTCCTACGAGCAGTACGTC. It translates to CASKAGENSYEQYV.